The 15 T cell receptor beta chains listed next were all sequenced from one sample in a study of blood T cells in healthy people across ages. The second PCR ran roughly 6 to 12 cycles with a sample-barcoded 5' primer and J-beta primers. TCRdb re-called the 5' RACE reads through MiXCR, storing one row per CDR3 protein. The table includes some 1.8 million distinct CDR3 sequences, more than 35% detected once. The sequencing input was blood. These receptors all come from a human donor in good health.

This chain's CDR3 is CASSGGVGWNTEAFF. DNA for the CDR3: TGTGCCAGCAGCGGGGGGGTTGGGTGGAACACTGAAGCTTTCTTT. The chain has TRBV14 and TRBJ1-1, with D perhaps TRBD1 (5 bases). Trimming removed 5 bases at V and 1 base at J, with 14 bases between. CDR1 SGHDN and CDR2 FVKESK come from the germline V gene. This CDR3 has 15 amino acids.

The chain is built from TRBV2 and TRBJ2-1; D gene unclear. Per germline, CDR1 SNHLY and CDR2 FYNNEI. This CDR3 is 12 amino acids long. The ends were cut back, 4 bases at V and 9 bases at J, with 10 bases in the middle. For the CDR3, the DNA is TGTGCCAGCAGTGTAACGGCCGGTGAGCAGTTCTTC. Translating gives CASSVTAGEQFF.

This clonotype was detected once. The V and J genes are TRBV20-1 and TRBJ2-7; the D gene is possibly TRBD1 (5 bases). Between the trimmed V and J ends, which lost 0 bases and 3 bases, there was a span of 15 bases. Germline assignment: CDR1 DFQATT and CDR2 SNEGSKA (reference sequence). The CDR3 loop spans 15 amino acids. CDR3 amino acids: CSARDLRGGDYEQYF. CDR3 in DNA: TGCAGTGCTAGAGATCTTAGGGGTGGGGACTACGAGCAGTACTTC.

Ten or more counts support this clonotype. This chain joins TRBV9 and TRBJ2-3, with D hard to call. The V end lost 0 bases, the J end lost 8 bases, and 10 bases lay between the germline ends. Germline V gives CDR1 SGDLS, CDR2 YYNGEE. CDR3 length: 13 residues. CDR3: CASSVGDPGTQYF. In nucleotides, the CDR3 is TGTGCCAGCAGCGTAGGCGACCCAGGTACGCAGTATTTT.

CDR3 sequence reads: CASSPTVYSGNTIYF. For the CDR3, the DNA is TGTGCCAGCAGCCCCACCGTCTACTCTGGAAACACCATATATTTT. The chain uses TRBV7-2 and TRBJ1-3, with D hard to call. The CDR3 consists of 15 residues. Germline V gene data show CDR1 as SGHTA and CDR2 as FQGNSA. Trimming pared 5 bases from V and 0 bases from J, leaving 11 bases between.

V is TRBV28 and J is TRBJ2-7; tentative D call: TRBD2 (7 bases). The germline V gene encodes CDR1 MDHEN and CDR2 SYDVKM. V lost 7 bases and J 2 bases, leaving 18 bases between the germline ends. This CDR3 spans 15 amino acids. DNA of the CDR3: TGTGCCAGCAAGCTCGGGGGGCATCTAACCTACGAGCAGTACTTC. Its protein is CASKLGGHLTYEQYF.

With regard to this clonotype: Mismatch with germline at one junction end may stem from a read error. For the CDR3, the DNA is TGTGCCAGCAGCGGATGGGGTACCACTGAAGCTTGCTTT. It encodes CASSGWGTTEACF. V usage is TRBV7-2 and J usage is TRBJ1-1; D is ambiguous. This CDR3 has 13 residues. The germline CDR1 and CDR2 sequences are SGHTA and FQGNSA. The full variable domain, with the rest looked up from reference TRBV7-2 and TRBJ1-1, is GAGVSQSPSNKVTEKGKDVELRCDPISGHTALYWYRQSLGQGLEFLIYFQGNSAPDKSGLPSDRFSAERTGGSVSTLTIQRTQQEDSAVYLCASSGWGTTEACFGQGTRLTVV.

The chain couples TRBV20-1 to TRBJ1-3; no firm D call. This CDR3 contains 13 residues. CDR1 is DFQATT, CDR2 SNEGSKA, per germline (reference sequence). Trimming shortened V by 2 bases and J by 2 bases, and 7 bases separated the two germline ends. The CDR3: CSARTQTGNTIYF. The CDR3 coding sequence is TGCAGTGCTAGAACCCAAACTGGAAACACCATATATTTT.

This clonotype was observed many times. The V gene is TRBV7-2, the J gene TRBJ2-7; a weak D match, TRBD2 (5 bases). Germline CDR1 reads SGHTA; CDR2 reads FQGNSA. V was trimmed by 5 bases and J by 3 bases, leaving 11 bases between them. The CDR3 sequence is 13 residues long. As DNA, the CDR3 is TGTGCCAGCAGCCGGACTTACGACTACGAGCAGTACTTC. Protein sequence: CASSRTYDYEQYF.

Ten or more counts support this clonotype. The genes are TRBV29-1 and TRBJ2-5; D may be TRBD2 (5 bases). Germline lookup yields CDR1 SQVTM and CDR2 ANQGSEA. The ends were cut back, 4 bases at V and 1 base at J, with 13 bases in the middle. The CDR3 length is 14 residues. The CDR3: CSVVGRDRQETQYF. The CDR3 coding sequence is TGCAGCGTTGTCGGACGGGATCGCCAAGAGACCCAGTACTTC.

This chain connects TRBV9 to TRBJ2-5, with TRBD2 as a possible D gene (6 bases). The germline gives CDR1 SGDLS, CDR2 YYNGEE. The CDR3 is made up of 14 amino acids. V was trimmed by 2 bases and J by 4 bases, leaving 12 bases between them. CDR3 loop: CASSVQGGGETQYF. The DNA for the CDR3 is TGTGCCAGCAGCGTCCAGGGAGGTGGAGAGACCCAGTACTTC.

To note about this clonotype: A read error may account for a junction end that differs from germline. CDR3: CVSSLRGISYNEQFF. The CDR3 DNA reads TGTGTCAGCAGCTTAAGGGGGATCTCCTACAATGAGCAGTTCTTC. The chain combines TRBV11-2 with TRBJ2-1; tentative D call: TRBD1 (6 bases). Looked up from germline, CDR1 is SGHAT and CDR2 is FQNNGV. The CDR3 extends over 15 amino acids.

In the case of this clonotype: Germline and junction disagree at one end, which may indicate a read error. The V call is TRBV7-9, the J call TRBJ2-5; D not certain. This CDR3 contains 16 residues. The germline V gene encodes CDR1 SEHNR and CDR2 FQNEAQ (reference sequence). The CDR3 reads CASTLLIVGPQETLYF. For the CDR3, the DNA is TGTGCCAGCACCCTCCTCATAGTTGGCCCCCAAGAGACCCTGTACTTC.

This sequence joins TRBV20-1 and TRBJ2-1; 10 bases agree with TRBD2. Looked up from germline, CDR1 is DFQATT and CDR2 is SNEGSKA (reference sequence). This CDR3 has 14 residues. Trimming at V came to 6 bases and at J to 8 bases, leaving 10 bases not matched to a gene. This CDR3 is CSAQSASGRDEQFF. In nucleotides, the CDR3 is TGCAGTGCCCAGTCAGCGAGCGGGAGGGATGAGCAGTTCTTC.

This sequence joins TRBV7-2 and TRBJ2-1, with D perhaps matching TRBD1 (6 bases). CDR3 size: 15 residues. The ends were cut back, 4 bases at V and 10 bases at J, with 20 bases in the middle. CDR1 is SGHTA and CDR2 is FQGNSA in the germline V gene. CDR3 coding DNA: TGTGCCAGCAGCTCGAGGGGGACCCAGAGTCCGGAGCAGTTCTTC. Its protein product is CASSSRGTQSPEQFF. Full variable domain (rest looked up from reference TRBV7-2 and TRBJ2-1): GAGVSQSPSNKVTEKGKDVELRCDPISGHTALYWYRQSLGQGLEFLIYFQGNSAPDKSGLPSDRFSAERTGGSVSTLTIQRTQQEDSAVYLCASSSRGTQSPEQFFGPGTRLTVL.